This section outlines one T cell receptor beta chain sequence together with its context. The sample originates from a study of T cells in localized non-small cell lung cancer. Using immunoSEQ multiplex PCR, the repertoire was profiled, and TCRdb retains in-frame clones only, with some absent. The sample shows roughly 27,000 clones, approximately 90% of them seen only once. The CDR3 totals 13 residues. Germline values: CDR1 SNHLY, CDR2 FYNNEI. V shed 10 bases, J shed 2 bases, and the junction held 5 bases outside the gene matches. The TCR was taken from a female donor of 60 years or more with stage I lung adenocarcinoma. The chain couples TRBV2 to TRBJ2-3; 8 nucleotides line up with TRBD1. The sequences come from peripheral blood, collected before any cancer treatment. The CDR3 loop is CAKDRGPTDTQYF. In DNA form, the CDR3 reads TGTGCCAAAGACAGGGGCCCCACAGATACGCAGTATTTT.